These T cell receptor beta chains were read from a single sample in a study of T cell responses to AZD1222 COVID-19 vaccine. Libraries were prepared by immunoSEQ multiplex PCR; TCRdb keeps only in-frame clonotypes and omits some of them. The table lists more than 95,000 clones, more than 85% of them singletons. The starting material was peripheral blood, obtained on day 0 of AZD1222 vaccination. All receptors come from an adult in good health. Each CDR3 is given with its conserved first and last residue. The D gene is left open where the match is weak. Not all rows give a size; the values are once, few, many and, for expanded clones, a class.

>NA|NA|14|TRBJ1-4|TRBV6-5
TGTGCCAGCAGTCCCGGGGGGTATGATGAAAAACTGTTTTTT
CASSPGGYDEKLFF
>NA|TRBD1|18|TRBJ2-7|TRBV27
TGTGCCAGCAGTGTACGACAGGGGGTGGTAGCAGGGGGCTACGAGCAGTACTTC
CASSVRQGVVAGGYEQYF
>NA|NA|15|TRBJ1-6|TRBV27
TGTGCCAGCAGTTTTGGGGGGTTTCGGCATTCACCCCTCCACTTT
CASSFGGFRHSPLHF
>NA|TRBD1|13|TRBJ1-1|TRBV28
TGTGCCAGTTTCCACAGGGGAAACCCTGAAGCTTTCTTT
CASFHRGNPEAFF
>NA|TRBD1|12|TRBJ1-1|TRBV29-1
TGCAGCGCCGTGACAGGGCCAGTTGACGCTTTCTTT
CSAVTGPVDAFF
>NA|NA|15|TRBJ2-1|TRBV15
TGTGCCACCAGCAGGAGGACGGTGGCCCACGGTGAGCAGTTCTTC
CATSRRTVAHGEQFF
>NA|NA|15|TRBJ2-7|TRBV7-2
TGTGCCAGCAGCCATTACAGGGTGGGCTCCTACGAGCAGTACTTC
CASSHYRVGSYEQYF
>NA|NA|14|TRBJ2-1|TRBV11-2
TGTGCCAGCAGCTTCGGGGGAGGCGAGAATGAGCAGTTCTTC
CASSFGGGENEQFF
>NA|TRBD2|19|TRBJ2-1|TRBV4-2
TGTGCCAGCAGCCAAGATATTAAGATTCGGCTAGCGGGTTACAATGAGCAGTTCTTC
CASSQDIKIRLAGYNEQFF
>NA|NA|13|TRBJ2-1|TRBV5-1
TGCGCCAGCAGCTTGGTCGGTAGGTCTGCCCAGTTCTTC
CASSLVGRSAQFF
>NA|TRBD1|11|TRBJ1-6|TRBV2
TGTGCCAGTACAGGGGTATCACCCCTCCACTTT
CASTGVSPLHF
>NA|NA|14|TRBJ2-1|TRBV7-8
TGTGCCAGCAGCCTCAGCGGACCGGGGAATGAGCAGTTCTTC
CASSLSGPGNEQFF
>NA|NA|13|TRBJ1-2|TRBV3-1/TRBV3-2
TGTGCCAGCAGCCAAGGCCTGGGAGATGGCTACACCTTC
CASSQGLGDGYTF
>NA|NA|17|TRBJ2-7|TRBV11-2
TGTGCCAGCAGCTTAGATTTGGGGCAGAGTACGGAAAACGAGCAGTACTTC
CASSLDLGQSTENEQYF
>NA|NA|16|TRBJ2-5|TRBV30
TGTGCCTGGAGTTTCGCCCGGATTAGCGGCCAAGAGACCCAGTACTTC
CAWSFARISGQETQYF
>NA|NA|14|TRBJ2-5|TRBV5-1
TGCGCCAGCAGCACGAGACCGGACAGAGGGACCCAGTACTTC
CASSTRPDRGTQYF
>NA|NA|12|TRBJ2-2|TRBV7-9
TGTGCCAGCAGCTTAGGTCCCGGGGAGCTGTTTTTT
CASSLGPGELFF
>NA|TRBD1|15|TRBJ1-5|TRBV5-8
TGTGCCAGCAGCTTAGGACAGGCTTACAATCAGCCCCAGCATTTT
CASSLGQAYNQPQHF
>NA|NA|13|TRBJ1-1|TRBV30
TGTGCCTGGGGGTGGGAGACAGACACTGAAGCTTTCTTT
CAWGWETDTEAFF
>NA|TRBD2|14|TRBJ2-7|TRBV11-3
TGTGCCAGCAGCCCTGGAGCGGGAAGCTACGAGCAGTACTTC
CASSPGAGSYEQYF
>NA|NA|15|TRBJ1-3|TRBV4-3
TGCGCCAGCAGCCAATCGTTCAACTCTGGAAACACCATATATTTT
CASSQSFNSGNTIYF
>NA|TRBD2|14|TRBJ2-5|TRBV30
TGTGCCTGGAGTGTTGGCGGGAGTCAAGAGACCCAGTACTTC
CAWSVGGSQETQYF
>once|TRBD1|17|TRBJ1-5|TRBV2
TGTGCCAGCAGAGGGGGCGCTGGGGAGTATAGCAATCAGCCCCAGCATTTT
CASRGGAGEYSNQPQHF
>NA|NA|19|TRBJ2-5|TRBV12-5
TGTGCTAGTAGAGGGGTTAGCGGCGCAACCCAAGCGTGGGGAGAGACCCAGTACTTC
CASRGVSGATQAWGETQYF
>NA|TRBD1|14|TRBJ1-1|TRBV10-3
TGTGCCATCAGTGTGGGACAGTTGAACACTGAAGCTTTCTTT
CAISVGQLNTEAFF
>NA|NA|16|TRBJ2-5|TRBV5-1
TGCGCCAGCAGCCCTTGGACAGCCTGGTACCAAGAGACCCAGTACTTC
CASSPWTAWYQETQYF
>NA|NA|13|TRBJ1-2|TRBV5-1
TGCGCCAGCAGCTTCCACAGGGACTATGGCTACACCTTC
CASSFHRDYGYTF
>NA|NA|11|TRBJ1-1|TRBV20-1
TGCAGTGTACAGGCCAAAGGGGAAGCTTTCTTT
CSVQAKGEAFF
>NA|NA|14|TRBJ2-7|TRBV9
TGTGCCAGCAGCGGGTACAGGGATCCCTACGAGCAGTACTTC
CASSGYRDPYEQYF
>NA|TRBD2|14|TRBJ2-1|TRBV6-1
TGTGCCAGCAGTGAAGCCGGGACTAGCAATGAGCAGTTCTTC
CASSEAGTSNEQFF
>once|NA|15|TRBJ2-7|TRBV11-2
TGTGCCAGCAGCTTAGATCGGGACACCATATACGAGCAGTACTTC
CASSLDRDTIYEQYF
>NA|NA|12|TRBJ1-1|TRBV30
TGTGCCTGGAGTACTCAAGACACTGAAGCTTTCTTT
CAWSTQDTEAFF
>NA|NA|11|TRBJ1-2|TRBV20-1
TGCAGTGCTAGTGACAGCTATGGCTACACCTTC
CSASDSYGYTF
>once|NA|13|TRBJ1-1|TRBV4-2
TGTGCCAGCACCCTGACAGAGAACACTGAAGCTTTCTTT
CASTLTENTEAFF
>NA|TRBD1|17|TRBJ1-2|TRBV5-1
TGCGCCAGCAGCTTGGGACAGGGGGCTCAAATTAACTATGGCTACACCTTC
CASSLGQGAQINYGYTF
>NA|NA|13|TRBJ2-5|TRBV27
TGTGCCAGCAGTTTTAAAGCGGAAGAGACCCAGTACTTC
CASSFKAEETQYF
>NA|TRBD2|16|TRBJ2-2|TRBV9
TGTGCCAGCAGCGTAGGCTGGCGGGAGAGCACCGGGGAGCTGTTTTTT
CASSVGWRESTGELFF
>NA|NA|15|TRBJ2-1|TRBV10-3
TGTGCCATCAGTGAGTCAGGGGGCTCCTACAATGAGCAGTTCTTC
CAISESGGSYNEQFF
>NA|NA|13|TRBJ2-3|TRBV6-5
TGTGCCAGCAGGACCCCGCAGGCAGCCACGCAGTATTTT
CASRTPQAATQYF
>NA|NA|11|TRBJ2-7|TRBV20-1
TGCAGTGCTAGAGGTGTACGCGAGCAGTACTTC
CSARGVREQYF
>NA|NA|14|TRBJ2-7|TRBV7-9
TGTGCCAGCAGCCACCGGGACCACTCCTACGAGCAGTACTTC
CASSHRDHSYEQYF
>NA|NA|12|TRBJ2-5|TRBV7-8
TGTGCCAGCAGCTTACTGAGGAGTTCCCAGTACTTC
CASSLLRSSQYF
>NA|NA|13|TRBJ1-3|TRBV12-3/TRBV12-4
TGTGCCAGCAGTTTCACGGTGGAAAACACCATATATTTT
CASSFTVENTIYF
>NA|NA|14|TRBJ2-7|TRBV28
TGTGCCAGCAGAACAGGGGCCCCGGGGAGGGAGCAGTACTTC
CASRTGAPGREQYF
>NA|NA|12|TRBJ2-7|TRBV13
TGTGCCAGCAGCTTAGTCGGAATGGAGCAGTACTTC
CASSLVGMEQYF
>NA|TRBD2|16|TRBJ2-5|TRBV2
TGTGCCAGCAGCGAGCAAGGGACTAGCGTCCAAGAGACCCAGTACTTC
CASSEQGTSVQETQYF
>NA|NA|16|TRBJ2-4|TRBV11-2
TGTGCCAGCGGCTCCCCCAGCGTCCTAGCCAAAAACATTCAGTACTTC
CASGSPSVLAKNIQYF
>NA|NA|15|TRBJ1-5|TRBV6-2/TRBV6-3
TGTGCCAGCAGTTACGGGGGTGTTAGCAATCAGCCCCAGCATTTT
CASSYGGVSNQPQHF
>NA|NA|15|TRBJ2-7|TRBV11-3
TGTGCCAGCAGCTTTAGGGACCCAGAGACGAGCGAGCAGTACTTC
CASSFRDPETSEQYF
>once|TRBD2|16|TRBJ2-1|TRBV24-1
TGTGCCACCAGTGATTTTAGGTCTAGCGGTTTCAATGAGCAGTTCTTC
CATSDFRSSGFNEQFF
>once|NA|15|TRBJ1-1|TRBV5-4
TGTGCCAGCAGCTTGGTGGGTGCCTTCAACACTGAAGCTTTCTTT
CASSLVGAFNTEAFF
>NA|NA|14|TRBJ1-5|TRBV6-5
TGTGCCAGCAGTCTCGGACGGGGAAAGCAGCCCCAGCATTTT
CASSLGRGKQPQHF
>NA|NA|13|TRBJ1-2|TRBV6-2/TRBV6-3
TGTGCCAGCAGTGGGGTCGGCAACTATGGCTACACCTTC
CASSGVGNYGYTF
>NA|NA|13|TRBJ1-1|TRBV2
TGTGCCAGCAGTGAATGGGGAAACACTGAAGCTTTCTTT
CASSEWGNTEAFF
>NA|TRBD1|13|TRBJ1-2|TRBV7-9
TGTGCCAGCAGCTCGGGACAGAACTATGGCTACACCTTC
CASSSGQNYGYTF
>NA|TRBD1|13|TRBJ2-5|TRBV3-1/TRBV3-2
TGTGCCAGCAGCCCGCAGGGACAGCGTACCCAGTACTTC
CASSPQGQRTQYF
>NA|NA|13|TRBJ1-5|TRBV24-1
TGTGCCACCTCGGGGGGGCTCAATCAGCCCCAGCATTTT
CATSGGLNQPQHF
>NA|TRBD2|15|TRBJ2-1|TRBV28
TGTGCCAGCAGCACGGGGGGGGTATCCTACAATGAGCAGTTCTTC
CASSTGGVSYNEQFF
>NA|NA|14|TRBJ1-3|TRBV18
TGTGCCAGCTCACCCGACGGCTCTGGAAACACCATATATTTT
CASSPDGSGNTIYF